This T cell receptor (beta chain) was retrieved from a study of blood T cell repertoires in COVID-19. The V and J ends lost 3 bases and 0 bases respectively, with 9 bases between them. Germline values: CDR1 GTSNPN, CDR2 SVGIG (reference sequence). CDR3 length: 14 amino acids. The method was immunoSEQ multiplex PCR; TCRdb's version includes in-frame clones alone and lacks a portion of them. The repertoire consists of about 220,000 clones, with about 85% occurring once and the leading ten covering 5% to 6.5%. The receptor comes from a woman between 55 and 75 years old who had recovered from COVID-19. The chain carries TRBV30 and TRBJ1-3; D gene uncertain. The sample comprised peripheral blood. CDR3 sequence: CAWSPLFSGNTIYF. The CDR3 nucleotides read TGTGCCTGGAGCCCCCTGTTCTCTGGAAACACCATATATTTT.